Listed here are 5 T cell receptor beta chains from one sample, sequenced in a study of vaccination effects on CD4 cells after COVID-19. The data were produced by immunoSEQ multiplex PCR, yet TCRdb's version contains in-frame clones alone and is incomplete. The table shows about 31,000 clones, with 55% to 75% occurring only once. Prior to sequencing, the ViraFEST assay stimulated PBMC with viral peptide pools, which expanded the antigen-specific CD4+ T cells. Isolating CD4+ T cells followed about 10 days of culture. These receptors' antigens are unknown. The input for sequencing was CD4+ T cells from PBMCs cultured with HCoV-229E spike peptides, taken before COVID-19 vaccination. These receptors were taken from a human donor who received a COVID-19 vaccine.

This clone was observed a few times. This rearrangement joins TRBV6-2 or TRBV6-3 to TRBJ1-1, with TRBD1 identical over 7 bases. V gave up 4 bases and J gave up 1 base; unmatched junction bases: 3. CDR3 size: 14 residues. The germline gives CDR1 MNHEY, CDR2 SVGEGT. CDR3 DNA sequence: TGTGCCAGCAGTTCCCGGACAGGGAACACTGAAGCTTTCTTT. Amino acids: CASSSRTGNTEAFF.

The J gene is TRBJ2-7, the V gene TRBV10-3, with D perhaps matching TRBD2 (6 bases). The germline CDR1 and CDR2 sequences are ENHRY and SYGVKD. V lost 0 bases to trimming and J lost 3 bases, with 12 bases between them. The CDR3 runs to 15 residues. The CDR3: CAISESLAGHYEQYF. Written as DNA, the CDR3 is TGTGCCATCAGTGAGTCGCTGGCGGGGCACTACGAGCAGTACTTC.

This clone has only one observation. The V and J genes are TRBV25-1 and TRBJ1-6; D uncertain. The germline V and J ends were trimmed by 4 bases and 7 bases, with 8 bases remaining between them. The CDR3 extends over 13 amino acids. CDR1 is MGHDK and CDR2 is SYGVNS in the germline V gene. In nucleotides, the CDR3 is TGTGCCAGCAGTGGGAGGACGAATTCACCCCTCCACTTT. This encodes CASSGRTNSPLHF.

The CDR3 loop reads CASSFPGTAANTGELFF. In DNA, the CDR3 is TGTGCCAGCAGCTTCCCAGGGACCGCTGCGAACACCGGGGAGCTGTTTTTT. V usage is TRBV5-6 and J usage is TRBJ2-2; the D gene could be TRBD1 or TRBD2 (5 bases each). CDR3 length: 17 amino acids. Germline V gene data show CDR1 as SGHDT and CDR2 as YYEEEE. The V and J ends lost 2 bases and 0 bases respectively, with 14 bases between them.

This clone was seen just once. The V and J genes are TRBV4-3 and TRBJ1-5, with D hard to call. The length of the CDR3 is 14 residues. Trimming pared 4 bases from V and 7 bases from J, leaving 14 bases between. Germline-derived CDR1 and CDR2 are LGHNA and YSLEER. The CDR3 DNA is TGCGCCAGCAGCCCATCCGGCAGGACGCAGCCCCAGCATTTT. Encoded protein: CASSPSGRTQPQHF.